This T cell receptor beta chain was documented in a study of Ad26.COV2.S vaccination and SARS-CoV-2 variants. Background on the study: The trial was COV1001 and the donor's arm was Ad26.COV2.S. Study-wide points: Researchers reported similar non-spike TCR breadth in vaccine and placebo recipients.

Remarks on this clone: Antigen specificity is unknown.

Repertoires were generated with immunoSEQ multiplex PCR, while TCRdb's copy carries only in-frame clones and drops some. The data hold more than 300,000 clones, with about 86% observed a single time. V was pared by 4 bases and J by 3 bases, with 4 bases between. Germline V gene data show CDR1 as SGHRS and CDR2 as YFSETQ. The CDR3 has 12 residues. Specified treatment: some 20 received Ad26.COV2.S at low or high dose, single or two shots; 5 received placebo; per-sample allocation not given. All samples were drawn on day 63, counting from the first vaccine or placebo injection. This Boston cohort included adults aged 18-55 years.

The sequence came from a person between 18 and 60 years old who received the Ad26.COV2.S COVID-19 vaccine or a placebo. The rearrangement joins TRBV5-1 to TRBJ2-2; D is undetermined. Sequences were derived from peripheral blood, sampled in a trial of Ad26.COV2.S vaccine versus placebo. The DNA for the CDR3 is TGCGCCAGCAGCCCCTACACCGGGGAGCTGTTTTTT. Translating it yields CASSPYTGELFF.